Sequencing of this TCR beta chain was carried out in a study of blood T cell repertoires in COVID-19. Study-wide context: Both acute and convalescent COVID-19 samples were obtained from the United States, Italy and Spain. Nucleic acid was either cDNA or gDNA, and it came from T cells, B-cell-depleted T cells, or PBMCs.

Original analysis: Amplification of reference gene primers was used by the study to estimate nucleated cell counts. Using immunoSEQ multiplex PCR, the repertoire was profiled, and TCRdb retains in-frame clones only, with some absent. V and J calls and clone size come straight from that table; D and trimming were deduced from the DNA. The table shows 180,000 or so clones, with approximately 86% occurring only once. V lost 7 bases and J lost 6, with 15 bases in between. Germline V gene data show CDR1 as LNHDA and CDR2 as SQIVND (reference sequence). The CDR3 is 13 residues long. The sequencing sample was made of peripheral blood. This chain joins TRBV19 and TRBJ1-1, with a weak D call TRBD1 (6 bases). This clonotype originated in a woman of 80 years or more with acute or convalescent COVID-19. CDR3 protein: CASTPRGAPEAFF. The CDR3 coding sequence is TGTGCCAGTACCCCCCGGGGGGCCCCTGAAGCTTTCTTT. Full variable domain (outside the CDR3, taken from reference TRBV19 and TRBJ1-1): DGGITQSPKYLFRKEGQNVTLSCEQNLNHDAMYWYRQDPGQGLRLIYYSQIVNDFQKGDIAEGYSVSREKKESFPLTVTSAQKNPTAFYLCASTPRGAPEAFFGQGTRLTVV.